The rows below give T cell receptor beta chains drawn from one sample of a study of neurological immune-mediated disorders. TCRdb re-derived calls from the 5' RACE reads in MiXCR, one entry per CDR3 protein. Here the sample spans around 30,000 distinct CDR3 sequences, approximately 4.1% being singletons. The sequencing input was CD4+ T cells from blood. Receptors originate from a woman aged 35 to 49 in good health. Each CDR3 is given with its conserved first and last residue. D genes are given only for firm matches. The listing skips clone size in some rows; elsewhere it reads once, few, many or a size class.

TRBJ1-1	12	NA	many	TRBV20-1	CRTTGGNTEAFF	TGCAGAACAACGGGCGGGAACACTGAAGCTTTCTTT
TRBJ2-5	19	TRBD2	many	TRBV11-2	CASSLANGIETPGRETQYF	TGTGCCAGCAGCTTAGCCAACGGGATAGAGACCCCCGGGAGGGAGACCCAGTACTTC
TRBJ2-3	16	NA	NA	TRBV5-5	CASSLLYGGLTDTQYF	TGTGCCAGCAGCTTGTTGTACGGGGGTTTAACAGATACGCAGTATTTT
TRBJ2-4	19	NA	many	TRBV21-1	CASSKAPRGDRGCKNIQYF	TGTGCCAGCAGCAAAGCCCCAAGGGGGGACAGGGGTTGCAAAAACATTCAGTACTTC
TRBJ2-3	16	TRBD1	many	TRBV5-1	CASSPLDRESSDTQYF	TGCGCCAGCAGCCCCCTCGACAGGGAGAGTTCCGATACGCAGTATTTT
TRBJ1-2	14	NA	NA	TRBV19	CASLEGRERNGYTF	TGTGCCAGCCTGGAGGGCAGGGAGAGGAATGGCTACACCTTC
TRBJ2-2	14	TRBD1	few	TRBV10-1	CASSPDRAAGELFF	TGCGCCAGCAGCCCGGACAGGGCAGCCGGGGAGCTGTTTTTT
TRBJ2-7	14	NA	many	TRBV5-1	CASSSGATGPGQYF	TGCGCCAGCAGCTCTGGGGCGACAGGCCCTGGGCAGTACTTC
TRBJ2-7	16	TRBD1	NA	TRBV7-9	CASSSTDRGFSYEQYF	TGTGCCAGCAGCTCCACAGACAGGGGTTTCTCCTACGAGCAGTACTTC
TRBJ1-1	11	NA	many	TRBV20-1	CSASGKTEAFF	TGCAGTGCCTCAGGGAAGACGGAAGCTTTCTTT
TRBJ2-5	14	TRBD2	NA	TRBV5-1	CANSHQSGEGTQYF	TGCGCCAACAGTCACCAGAGCGGGGAAGGGACCCAGTACTTC
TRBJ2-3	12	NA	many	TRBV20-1	CSKRGSTDTQYF	TGCAGCAAGAGGGGGAGCACAGATACGCAGTATTTT
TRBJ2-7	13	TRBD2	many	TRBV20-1	CSVSGLAGYEQYF	TGCAGTGTATCGGGACTAGCGGGGTACGAGCAGTACTTC
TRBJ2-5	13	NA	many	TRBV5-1	CASSRDWPETQYF	TGCGCCAGCAGCAGGGACTGGCCGGAGACCCAGTACTTC
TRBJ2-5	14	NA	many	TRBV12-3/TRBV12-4	CASSLRGYQETQYF	TGTGCCAGCAGTTTACGGGGGTACCAAGAGACCCAGTACTTC
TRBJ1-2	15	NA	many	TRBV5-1	CASSYRRDANYGYTF	TGCGCCAGCAGCTACAGGAGGGACGCCAACTATGGCTACACCTTC
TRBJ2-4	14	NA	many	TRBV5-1	CASSLALGENIQYF	TGCGCCAGCAGCTTGGCTCTAGGGGAGAACATTCAGTACTTC
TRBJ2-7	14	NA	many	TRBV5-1	CASSLGPLKGEQYF	TGCGCCAGCAGCTTGGGTCCCCTCAAGGGTGAGCAGTACTTC
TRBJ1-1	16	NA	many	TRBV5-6	CASSLLLGDRGTEAFF	TGTGCCAGCAGCTTGTTGTTAGGGGATAGGGGCACTGAAGCTTTCTTT
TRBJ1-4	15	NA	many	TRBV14	CASSQDHGGYEKLFF	TGTGCCAGCAGCCAAGATCATGGAGGGTATGAAAAACTGTTTTTT
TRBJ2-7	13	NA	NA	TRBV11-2	CASSLVWTYEQYF	TGTGCCAGCAGCTTAGTCTGGACCTACGAGCAGTACTTC
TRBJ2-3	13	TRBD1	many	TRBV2	CASSQLPEDRWYF	TGTGCCAGCTCCCAATTACCAGAGGACAGGTGGTATTTT
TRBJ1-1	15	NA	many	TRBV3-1	CASSHAGAGNTEAFF	TGTGCCAGCAGCCATGCAGGGGCCGGGAACACTGAAGCTTTCTTT
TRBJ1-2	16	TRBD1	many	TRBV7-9	CASSPDRVGTNYGYTF	TGTGCCAGCAGCCCCGACAGGGTAGGGACTAACTATGGCTACACCTTC
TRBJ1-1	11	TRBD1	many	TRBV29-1	CSSTGGAGAFF	TGCAGCTCCACAGGGGGCGCCGGGGCTTTCTTT
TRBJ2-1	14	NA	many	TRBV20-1	CSATTGRGYNEQFF	TGCAGTGCTACTACAGGGAGGGGTTACAATGAGCAGTTCTTC
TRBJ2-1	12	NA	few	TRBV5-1	CASSLDYNEQFF	TGCGCCAGCAGCTTGGATTACAATGAGCAGTTCTTC
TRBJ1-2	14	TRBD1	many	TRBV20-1	CSAMNLRDSYGYTF	TGCAGTGCTATGAACCTCCGGGACAGCTATGGCTACACCTTC
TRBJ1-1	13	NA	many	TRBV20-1	CSAALDPSTEAFF	TGCAGTGCTGCCCTCGACCCTTCCACTGAAGCTTTCTTT